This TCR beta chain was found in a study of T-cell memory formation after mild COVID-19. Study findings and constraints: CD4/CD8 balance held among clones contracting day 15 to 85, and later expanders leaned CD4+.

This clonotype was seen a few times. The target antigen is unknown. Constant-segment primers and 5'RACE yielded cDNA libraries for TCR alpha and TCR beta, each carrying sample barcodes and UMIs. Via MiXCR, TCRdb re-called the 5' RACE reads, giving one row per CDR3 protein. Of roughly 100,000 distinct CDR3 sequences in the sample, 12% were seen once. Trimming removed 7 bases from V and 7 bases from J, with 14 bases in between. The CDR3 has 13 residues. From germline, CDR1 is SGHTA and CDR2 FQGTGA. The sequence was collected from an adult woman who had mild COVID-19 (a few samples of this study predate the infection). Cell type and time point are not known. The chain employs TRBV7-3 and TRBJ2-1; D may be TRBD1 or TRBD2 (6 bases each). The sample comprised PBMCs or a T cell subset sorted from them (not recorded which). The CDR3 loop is CASTLGGQNEQFF. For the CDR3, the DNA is TGTGCCAGCACCCTGGGGGGCCAGAATGAGCAGTTCTTC. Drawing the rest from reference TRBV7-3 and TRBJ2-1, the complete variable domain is GAGVSQTPSNKVTEKGKYVELRCDPISGHTALYWYRQSLGQGPEFLIYFQGTGAADDSGLPNDRFFAVRPEGSVSTLKIQRTERGDSAVYLCASTLGGQNEQFFGPGTRLTVL.